These 8 T cell receptor beta chains came from one sample sequenced in a study of a mutant IDH1 vaccine in newly diagnosed glioma. Time point in this sample: week 23, last vaccination. The content of each vaccine dose was 300 ug of mutant IDH1 20-mer peptide, and topical imiquimod accompanied it. Here immunoSEQ multiplex PCR was the method, and the copy in TCRdb shows in-frame clones only, minus some. This sample has 70,000 to 95,000 clones, with around 85% found just once. Which antigens these TCRs recognize remains unknown. The sequencing used PBMCs, collected from a glioma patient whose treatment included an IDH1 peptide vaccine. The source is a woman in her forties or fifties with glioma.

The V call is TRBV7-9, the J call TRBJ1-1; tentative D call: TRBD1 (6 bases). Deletions cut 5 bases from V and 0 bases from J, with 16 bases between. CDR1 SEHNR and CDR2 FQNEAQ come from the germline V gene (reference sequence). CDR3 length equals 16 residues. CDR3 sequence: CASSPGTPVMNTEAFF. CDR3 nucleotide sequence: TGTGCCAGCAGCCCTGGGACACCCGTCATGAACACTGAAGCTTTCTTT.

The chain links TRBV5-1 to TRBJ1-1; D is undetermined. The CDR3 is 11 amino acids. The germline gives CDR1 SGHRS, CDR2 YFSETQ. V lost 5 bases and J lost 0, with 2 bases in between. CDR3 region: CASRLNTEAFF. The CDR3 DNA is TGCGCCAGCAGACTGAACACTGAAGCTTTCTTT.

The chain is built from TRBV5-6 and TRBJ1-5; D is unresolved. V gave up 0 bases and J gave up 4 bases, with 5 bases separating them. Per the germline V gene, CDR1 is SGHDT and CDR2 is YYEEEE. The CDR3 length is 13 residues. CDR3 region: CASSLGVNQPQHF. The CDR3 DNA follows: TGTGCCAGCAGCTTGGGAGTAAATCAGCCCCAGCATTTT.

The chain has TRBV15 and TRBJ1-3; 9 bases are shared with TRBD1. Germline V gene lookup returns CDR1 LNHNV and CDR2 YYDKDF (reference sequence). After removal of 7 bases from V and 4 bases from J, the junction contained 11 bases not matched to a gene. The CDR3 consists of 16 residues. The DNA for the CDR3 is TGTGCCACCACGATAAACAGGGGGCGTCGAGGAAACACCATATATTTT. This codes for CATTINRGRRGNTIYF.

The J gene is TRBJ2-1, the V gene TRBV28; perhaps TRBD2 as D (6 bases). From germline, CDR1 is MDHEN and CDR2 SYDVKM. The CDR3 contains 17 residues. V was shortened by 2 bases and J by 1 base, with 15 bases between the two germline ends. The CDR3 nucleotides read TGTGCCAGCAGTTTACGGGGGTGGGGAAGATCCTACAATGAGCAGTTCTTC. Its protein is CASSLRGWGRSYNEQFF.

This chain links TRBV19 with TRBJ1-3; no firm D call. This CDR3 comprises 12 residues. V lost 3 bases and J 4 bases, leaving 4 bases between the germline ends. CDR1 and CDR2 (germline): LNHDA, SQIVND (reference sequence). CDR3 residues: CASSMPGNTIYF. CDR3 nucleotides: TGTGCCAGTAGTATGCCCGGAAACACCATATATTTT.

CDR3 sequence (DNA): TGTGCCAGCAGTCCGGGACAGGGAGGTAATCAGCCCCAGCATTTT. Translated, it gives CASSPGQGGNQPQHF. The genes are TRBV9 and TRBJ1-5; 9 bases map to TRBD1. The germline V gene encodes CDR1 SGDLS and CDR2 YYNGEE. The V segment lost 5 bases and the J segment 4 bases; nucleotides outside the gene matches: 7. The CDR3 spans 15 residues.

On this clone: Its ends do not fully match the called genes, so a read error is possible. CDR3 amino acids: CASREGRASSYEQYF. DNA of the CDR3: TGTGCCAGCAGGGAAGGACGGGCGAGCTCCTACGAGCAGTACTTC. This chain uses TRBV2 with TRBJ2-7; no definite D call. Per the germline V gene, CDR1 is SNHLY and CDR2 is FYNNEI. The length of the CDR3 is 15 residues.